The TCR beta chain described here comes from a study of Ad26.COV2.S vaccination and SARS-CoV-2 variants. Study-wide points: Breadth measured for non-spike TCRs was similar across vaccine and placebo recipients.

The repertoire was sequenced with immunoSEQ multiplex PCR; TCRdb's copy has only in-frame clones and lacks some. This repertoire shows under 550,000 clones, approximately 90% found once; its top ten account for 9.5% to 15%. Comment on this clone: Its antigen is undetermined.

The CDR3 has 13 residues. Per germline, CDR1 ENHRY and CDR2 SYGVKD. With 5 bases removed from V and 0 bases from J, the gap between germline ends came to 7 bases. Regarding treatment: around 19 received Ad26.COV2.S at low or high dose, single or two shots; a few received placebo; per-sample allocation not given. Repertoires come from day 63 after the first vaccine or placebo injection. The chain joins TRBV10-3 to TRBJ1-1, with unresolved D. The input for sequencing was peripheral blood, taken in a trial of Ad26.COV2.S vaccine versus placebo. The receptor comes from a person aged 18 to 59 who received the Ad26.COV2.S COVID-19 vaccine or a placebo. The CDR3 spells CAISQSVNTEAFF. The CDR3 DNA sequence: TGTGCCATCAGTCAAAGCGTGAACACTGAAGCTTTCTTT.